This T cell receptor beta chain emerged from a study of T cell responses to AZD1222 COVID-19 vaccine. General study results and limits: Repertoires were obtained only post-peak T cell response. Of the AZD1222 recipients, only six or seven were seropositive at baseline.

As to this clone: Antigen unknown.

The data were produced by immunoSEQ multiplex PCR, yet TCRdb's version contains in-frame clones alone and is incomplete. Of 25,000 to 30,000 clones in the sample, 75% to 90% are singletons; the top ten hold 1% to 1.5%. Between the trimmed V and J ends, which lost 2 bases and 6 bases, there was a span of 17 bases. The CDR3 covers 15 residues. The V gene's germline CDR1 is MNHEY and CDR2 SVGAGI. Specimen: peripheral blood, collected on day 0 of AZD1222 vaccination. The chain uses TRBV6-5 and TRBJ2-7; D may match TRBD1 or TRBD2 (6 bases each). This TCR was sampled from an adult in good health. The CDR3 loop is CASSYVGGLGGEQYF. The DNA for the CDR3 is TGTGCCAGCAGTTACGTCGGGGGCCTCGGGGGCGAGCAGTACTTC.